A single sample is the source of the 12 T cell receptor beta chains below, sequenced in a study of resident and recirculating memory T cells in vitiligo. The data were produced by immunoSEQ multiplex PCR, yet TCRdb's version contains in-frame clones alone and is incomplete. In the table there are around 70,000 clones, approximately 90% of which are singletons. The specimen was blood. These receptors all stem from a male donor with vitiligo.

The chain combines TRBV7-9 with TRBJ2-7, with 8 nucleotides matching TRBD1. With 2 bases clipped from V and 7 bases from J, the junction kept 7 bases outside the gene matches. The CDR3 contains 14 residues. Germline V gene lookup returns CDR1 SEHNR and CDR2 FQNEAQ (reference sequence). The CDR3: CASSLSRGLEEQYF. The CDR3 region has the DNA TGTGCCAGCAGCTTATCCAGGGGGCTGGAAGAGCAGTACTTC.

The genes are TRBV4-3 and TRBJ2-2, with 9 bases lining up with TRBD2. Germline loops: CDR1 LGHNA, CDR2 YSLEER. The V and J ends lost 5 bases and 0 bases, in that order; junction bases with no gene match: 4. The CDR3 covers 16 residues. The CDR3 sequence is CASSFGGGANTGELFF. The CDR3 bases are TGCGCCAGCAGCTTCGGCGGGGGGGCGAACACCGGGGAGCTGTTTTTT.

The CDR3 region is CASSQETSGGAGSTDTQYF. The CDR3 DNA follows: TGTGCCAGCAGCCAAGAAACGAGCGGGGGGGCCGGAAGCACAGATACGCAGTATTTT. The V gene is TRBV4-2, the J gene TRBJ2-3; TRBD2 matches at 10 bases. This CDR3 has 19 amino acids. The J segment lost 0 bases and the V segment lost 0 bases, leaving 9 bases of the junction unmatched. The germline V gene has CDR1 LGHNA and CDR2 YNFKEQ.

The CDR3 nucleotides read TGTGCCAGCAGGTCCGGGACTAGCTCCTACAATGAGCAGTTCTTC. Protein: CASRSGTSSYNEQFF. The chain employs TRBV7-9 and TRBJ2-1; TRBD2 matches 8 bases. The CDR3 loop spans 15 amino acids. CDR1 SEHNR and CDR2 FQNEAQ come from the germline V gene (reference sequence). The ends lost 6 bases at V and 0 bases at J; junction bases unmatched: 4.

The CDR3 protein is CASSPSPGTGQYEQYF. CDR3 DNA sequence: TGTGCCAGCAGCCCTAGTCCCGGGACGGGACAATACGAGCAGTACTTC. The chain employs TRBV7-6 and TRBJ2-7; weak D call: TRBD1 (6 bases). This CDR3 region has 16 residues. The V end was cut by 5 bases, the J end by 4 bases, with 21 bases between. CDR1 SGHVS and CDR2 FNYEAQ come from the germline V gene.

The chain carries TRBV5-1 and TRBJ2-3; 9 bases line up with TRBD1. The CDR3 is 15 amino acids. The V gene end was trimmed by 4 bases and the J gene end by 3 bases; junction bases not matched to a gene: 6. Germline V CDR1 and CDR2: SGHRS, YFSETQ. The CDR3 coding sequence is TGCGCCAGCAGCACCACAGGGGGCGGGACAGATACGCAGTATTTT. Encoded protein: CASSTTGGGTDTQYF.

The chain recombines TRBV9 with TRBJ2-1; 12 bases map to TRBD2. The CDR3 spans 17 residues. Germline V gene lookup returns CDR1 SGDLS and CDR2 YYNGEE. After removal of 0 bases from V and 9 bases from J, the junction contained 10 bases not matched to a gene. CDR3 sequence: CASSVAPGLAGGGEQFF. DNA for the CDR3: TGTGCCAGCAGCGTAGCCCCAGGGCTAGCGGGAGGGGGTGAGCAGTTCTTC.

The chain uses TRBV27 and TRBJ2-1, with a weak D call TRBD1 (6 bases). V was cut by 0 bases and J by 4 bases, with 16 bases left in between. The CDR3 length is 17 residues. Germline assignment: CDR1 MNHEY and CDR2 SMNVEV (reference sequence). CDR3 amino acids: CASSLSGWGLGYNEQFF. The CDR3 DNA sequence: TGTGCCAGCAGTTTATCTGGTTGGGGGCTTGGTTACAATGAGCAGTTCTTC.

This chain joins TRBV7-3 and TRBJ2-7; 9 positions match TRBD1. The trim removed 3 bases at V and 0 bases at J, leaving 3 bases unmatched. CDR3 size: 15 residues. Germline loops: CDR1 SGHTA, CDR2 FQGTGA. The CDR3 loop reads CASSFRQGGSYEQYF. CDR3 DNA: TGTGCCAGCAGCTTTCGACAGGGGGGCTCCTACGAGCAGTACTTC.

V usage is TRBV21-1 and J usage is TRBJ1-1; TRBD1 is the table's D call and was not checked against the DNA. TRBV21-1 is assigned pseudogene status. The CDR3 has 17 residues. CDR3 sequence reads: CASSSHSLGGQGQRAFF. CDR3 in DNA: TGTGCCAGCAGCTCCCATTCCCTTGGGGGACAGGGACAAAGGGCTTTCTTT.

This chain links TRBV4-3 with TRBJ1-2; D remains ambiguous. CDR3 size: 14 residues. From germline, CDR1 is LGHNA and CDR2 YSLEER. Trimming removed 0 bases at V and 8 bases at J, with 13 bases between. CDR3 amino acids: CASSQDRGNWGYTF. The CDR3 DNA is TGCGCCAGCAGCCAAGATCGAGGGAATTGGGGCTACACCTTC.

The rearrangement links TRBV6-5 to TRBJ1-1; 8 nucleotides line up with TRBD1. Unmatched junction bases numbered 2, after V lost 6 bases and J lost 8 bases. The CDR3 is 11 amino acids. The germline gives CDR1 MNHEY, CDR2 SVGAGI. The CDR3 protein is CASRQGAEAFF. CDR3 nucleotides: TGTGCCAGCAGGCAGGGGGCGGAAGCTTTCTTT.